A selection of T cell receptor beta chains follows, all from one sample in a study of neurological immune-mediated disorders. In TCRdb, the 5' RACE reads were re-called with MiXCR into one record per CDR3 protein. Among 42,000 or so distinct CDR3 sequences listed, 2% to 3% were seen once. The specimen sequenced was PBMCs. The receptors derive from a man aged 30 to 45 with multiple sclerosis. CDR3s include the opening cysteine and the closing phenylalanine or tryptophan. A D gene is named only where the DNA matches it firmly. Clone size reads once, few, many, or a class if the clone is expanded.

TRBV10-3,-,TRBJ2-5,13,many,TGTGCCACCGAACTAATGGTGGGAGAGACCCAGTACTTC,CATELMVGETQYF
TRBV7-8,-,TRBJ1-5,15,many,TGTGCCAGCAGCTTAGAGGTTAATAGCAATCAGCCCCAGCATTTT,CASSLEVNSNQPQHF
TRBV5-5,TRBD1,TRBJ1-5,15,many,TGTGCCAGCAGCTTAGGACAGGGACTACTTCGGCCCCAGCATTTT,CASSLGQGLLRPQHF
TRBV7-2,TRBD2,TRBJ2-5,17,many,TGTGCCAGCAGCTTGGGGGAGACTAGCGACCGAGGAGAGACCCAGTACTTC,CASSLGETSDRGETQYF
TRBV20-1,-,TRBJ1-2,16,many,TGCAGTGCTAAAGACCGGGGCAAAGGCCTTAACTATGGCTACACCTTC,CSAKDRGKGLNYGYTF
TRBV5-1,-,TRBJ1-1,14,many,TGCGCCAGCAGGTATGGAGGGTCGAACACTGAAGCTTTCTTT,CASRYGGSNTEAFF
TRBV11-2,TRBD2,TRBJ2-7,14,many,TGTGCCAGCAGCTCAACTAGCGGATCTTACGAGCAGTACTTC,CASSSTSGSYEQYF
TRBV20-1,TRBD2,TRBJ2-7,16,many,TGCAGTGCTAGAGATCCCCGGGAGGGGAGCCCCTACGAGCAGTACTTC,CSARDPREGSPYEQYF
TRBV5-1,TRBD1,TRBJ1-1,14,many,TGCGCCAGCAGCCCGGGACAGAGGGTCTCTGAAGCTTTCTTT,CASSPGQRVSEAFF
TRBV28,-,TRBJ2-7,13,many,TGTGCCAGCAGTTTGCCCAGCTCCTACGAGCAGTACTTC,CASSLPSSYEQYF
TRBV20-1,-,TRBJ2-7,16,many,TGCAGTGCTAGAGTAGGGGGGACAGAGAAAATCTACGAGCAGTACTTC,CSARVGGTEKIYEQYF
TRBV20-1,-,TRBJ2-7,14,many,TGCAGTGCCCCCAGGTCGGGAGTCCCCAACGAGCAGTACTTC,CSAPRSGVPNEQYF
TRBV5-1,TRBD1,TRBJ1-2,14,many,TGCGCCAGCAGCTCGAATCTACAGGGGGAGGGCTACACCTTC,CASSSNLQGEGYTF
TRBV14,-,TRBJ2-1,14,many,TGTGCCAGCAGCCAACAGAGGGGCTACAATGAGCAGTTCTTC,CASSQQRGYNEQFF
TRBV7-9,-,TRBJ2-7,15,many,TGTGCCAGCAGCTTCCGGGACGGTCAGATCTACGAGCAGTACTTC,CASSFRDGQIYEQYF
TRBV18,-,TRBJ1-5,16,many,TGTGCCAGCTCACGGCCTCCGGGACAAGGCAATCAGCCCCAGCATTTT,CASSRPPGQGNQPQHF
TRBV27,TRBD2,TRBJ2-1,14,many,TGTGCCAGCAGTTTGCGGGAGGGCTACAATGAGCAGTTCTTC,CASSLREGYNEQFF
TRBV20-1,TRBD1,TRBJ2-1,17,many,TGCAGTGCTAGAGATTCCCGCCGGACAGGACAAAACAATGAGCAGTTCTTC,CSARDSRRTGQNNEQFF
TRBV20-1,TRBD1,TRBJ2-5,15,many,TGCAGTGCTCAAATAGGGACAGCAGCAACGAAGACCCAGTACTTC,CSAQIGTAATKTQYF
TRBV5-1,TRBD2,TRBJ2-1,17,many,TGCGCCAGCAGCCCCGGACTAGCGGGGGGCCAGGGGAATGAGCAGTTCTTC,CASSPGLAGGQGNEQFF
TRBV20-1,TRBD2,TRBJ2-3,13,many,TGCAGTGCTAGGGGGACTAGGGCAGATACGCAGTATTTT,CSARGTRADTQYF
TRBV7-2,-,TRBJ1-5,14,many,TGTGCCAGCAGACGTGGGGAGAACAATCAGCCCCAGCATTTT,CASRRGENNQPQHF
TRBV20-1,TRBD2,TRBJ2-2,19,many,TGCAGTGCGACGCCCGCTCTTATAGCGGGGGGGCTTAGCACCGGGGAGCTGTTTTTT,CSATPALIAGGLSTGELFF
TRBV20-1,-,TRBJ2-7,14,many,TGCAGTGCTAGAGATAGCAAGCTAATGGGCGAGCAGTACTTC,CSARDSKLMGEQYF
TRBV5-1,-,TRBJ2-1,16,many,TGCGCCAGCAGCATGGACATGTTCGGCTCCTACAATGAGCAGTTCTTC,CASSMDMFGSYNEQFF
TRBV20-1,-,TRBJ2-5,12,many,TGCAGTGCCCTCGCAAGTGGGGAGACCCAGTACTTC,CSALASGETQYF
TRBV7-3,TRBD1,TRBJ2-2,17,many,TGTGCCAGCAGCCGAGACCCGGGACAGGGGATGACCGGGGAGCTGTTTTTT,CASSRDPGQGMTGELFF
TRBV20-1,TRBD2,TRBJ2-7,13,many,TGCAGTACTCTAGCGGGGGGAAACTACGAGCAGTACTTC,CSTLAGGNYEQYF
TRBV20-1,-,TRBJ2-7,17,medium-sized,TGCAGTGCTAGAGATATGGGGAGAGGGAGAGGAGTCTACGAGCAGTACTTC,CSARDMGRGRGVYEQYF
TRBV20-1,-,TRBJ2-7,13,many,TGCAGTGCTAGAGAAAGTAGGTCCTACGAGCAGTACTTC,CSARESRSYEQYF
TRBV5-1,TRBD2,TRBJ2-1,17,many,TGCGCCAGCAGGTGGACTAGCGGGAGCCCCACACGGAGTGAGCAGTTCTTC,CASRWTSGSPTRSEQFF
TRBV5-1,-,TRBJ2-1,11,many,TGCGCCAGCAGCGCGAACAATGAGCAGTTCTTC,CASSANNEQFF
TRBV5-1,-,TRBJ2-1,15,medium-sized,TGCGCCAGCAGCTTGGATGGGAACTCCTACAATGAGCAGTTCTTC,CASSLDGNSYNEQFF
TRBV27,-,TRBJ2-3,10,many,TGTGCCAGCAGGGCAGATACGCAGTATTTT,CASRADTQYF
TRBV7-2,-,TRBJ2-5,17,many,TGTGCCAGCAGCTTAGCGGGGAGCGGCGCTAACCGAGAGACCCAGTACTTC,CASSLAGSGANRETQYF
TRBV11-2,-,TRBJ2-1,15,many,TGTGCCAGCAGCTTAGGTATCCACTCCTACAATGAGCAGTTCTTC,CASSLGIHSYNEQFF
TRBV6-1,TRBD2,TRBJ2-1,16,many,TGTGCCAGCAGTGAAGCCGAAGCGGGGGGAGCAGGTGAGCAGTTCTTC,CASSEAEAGGAGEQFF
TRBV18,-,TRBJ2-7,16,few,TGTGCCAGCTCACCTCCGATAACGGGCAGCTCCTACGAGCAGTACTTC,CASSPPITGSSYEQYF
TRBV20-1,TRBD2,TRBJ2-1,17,many,TGCAGTGCCCAGCCGGGACTAGCGGGTTTCTCCTACAATGAGCAGTTCTTC,CSAQPGLAGFSYNEQFF
TRBV5-5,-,TRBJ1-1,11,many,TGTGCCAGCAGCTTGGAAGTCTCGATTGTCTTT,CASSLEVSIVF
TRBV7-2,-,TRBJ1-5,14,many,TGTGCCAGCAGCTTATTAGGGGGGAATCAGCCCCAGCATTTT,CASSLLGGNQPQHF
TRBV3-1,-,TRBJ2-2,14,many,TGTGCCAGCAGCCAAGATCAGGGGCCCGGGGAGCTGTTTTTT,CASSQDQGPGELFF
TRBV20-1,TRBD2,TRBJ2-1,17,many,TGCAGTGCTAGAGACCCGGCTGCGAGCGGGAGGGCCTATGAGCAGTTCTTC,CSARDPAASGRAYEQFF
TRBV7-2,-,TRBJ1-4,15,many,TGTGCCAGCAGCTTAAACAAAGGGACCCGAGAAAAACTGTTTTTT,CASSLNKGTREKLFF
TRBV5-1,-,TRBJ2-1,14,many,TGCGCCAGCAGCTCCACCGGGCCTGGGAATGAGCAGTTCTTC,CASSSTGPGNEQFF
TRBV5-1,-,TRBJ2-7,14,many,TGCGCCAGCAGCGCAACAACTAGCTCCTACGAGCAGTACTTC,CASSATTSSYEQYF
TRBV5-1,-,TRBJ2-3,15,many,TGCGCCAGCAGCTTGGACGGGAGAGGGACAGATACGCAGTATTTT,CASSLDGRGTDTQYF
TRBV13,TRBD1,TRBJ2-7,14,many,TGTGCCAGCAGCCGGATGACAGGGACCTACGAGCAGTACTTC,CASSRMTGTYEQYF
TRBV20-1,-,TRBJ2-1,11,many,TGCAGTGCTAGCCACGGCCCTGAGCAGTTCTTC,CSASHGPEQFF
TRBV20-1,-,TRBJ1-1,14,many,TGCAGTGCTAGATCCCAGGGTCGGATCACTGAAGCTTTCTTT,CSARSQGRITEAFF
TRBV6-2/TRBV6-3,-,TRBJ2-5,17,many,TGTGCCAGCAGTAGTCCAACTAGCTTCATCTCCCAAGAGACCCAGTACTTC,CASSSPTSFISQETQYF
TRBV14,-,TRBJ2-1,15,many,TGTGCCAGCAGCCACCTTCCGGGCGTCTACAATGAGCAGTTCTTC,CASSHLPGVYNEQFF
TRBV20-1,TRBD2,TRBJ2-7,14,many,TGCAGTGCTGCTAGCGGGGGGTACACCTACGAGCAGTACTTC,CSAASGGYTYEQYF
TRBV18,TRBD2,TRBJ2-3,15,many,TGTGCCAGCTCACAACAAGGGCGGGGGACAGATACGCAGTATTTT,CASSQQGRGTDTQYF